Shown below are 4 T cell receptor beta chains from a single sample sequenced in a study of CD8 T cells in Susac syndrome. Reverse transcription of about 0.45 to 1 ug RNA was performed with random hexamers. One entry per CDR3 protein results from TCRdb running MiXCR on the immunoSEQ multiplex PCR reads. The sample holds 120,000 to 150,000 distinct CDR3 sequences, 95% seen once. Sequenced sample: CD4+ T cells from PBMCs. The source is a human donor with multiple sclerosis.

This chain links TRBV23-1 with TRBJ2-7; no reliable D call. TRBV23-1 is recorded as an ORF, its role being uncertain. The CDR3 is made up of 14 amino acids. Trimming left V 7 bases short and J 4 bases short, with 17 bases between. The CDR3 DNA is TGCGCCAGCACCCATTCACGCGGAGAGTACGAGCAGTACTTC. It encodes CASTHSRGEYEQYF.

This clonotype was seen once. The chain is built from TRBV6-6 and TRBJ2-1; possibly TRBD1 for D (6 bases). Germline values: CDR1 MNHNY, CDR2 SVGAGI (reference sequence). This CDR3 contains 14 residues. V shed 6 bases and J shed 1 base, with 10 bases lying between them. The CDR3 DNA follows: TGTGCCAGCAGACGGGACACTTCCTACAATGAGCAGTTCTTC. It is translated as CASRRDTSYNEQFF.

Written as DNA, the CDR3 is TGTGCCAGCAGCCTAGGACTAGCGAGGATGATAACAGATACGCAGTATTTT. It is translated as CASSLGLARMITDTQYF. The chain couples TRBV3-1 to TRBJ2-3, with 9 bases lining up with TRBD2. The CDR3 runs to 17 residues. After removal of 4 bases from V and 3 bases from J, the junction contained 11 bases not matched to a gene. The germline CDR1 and CDR2 sequences are LGHDT and YNNKEL (reference sequence).

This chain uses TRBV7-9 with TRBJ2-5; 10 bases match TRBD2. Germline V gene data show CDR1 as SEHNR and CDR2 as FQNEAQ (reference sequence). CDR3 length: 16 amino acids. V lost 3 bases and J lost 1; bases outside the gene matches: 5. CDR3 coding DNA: TGTGCCAGCAGCTTGCGCTTAGCGGGGGGCCAAGAGACCCAGTACTTC. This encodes CASSLRLAGGQETQYF.